The 16 T cell receptor beta chains below were found in one sample sequenced in a study of T cells after yellow fever vaccination. TCRdb independently ran MiXCR on the 5' RACE reads; one entry per CDR3 protein. The sample carries about 320,000 distinct CDR3 sequences, under 15% recorded once. Sequenced material: CD4+ T cells sorted from PBMCs, taken 15 days after the yellow fever booster vaccination. Receptors originate from a man aged 18 to 30 who received the YFV17D yellow fever vaccine.

This clonotype was observed a few times. V usage is TRBV24-1 and J usage is TRBJ2-1; D assignment may be TRBD1 or TRBD2 (5 bases each). The V gene's germline CDR1 is KGHDR and CDR2 SFDVKD. CDR3 length: 15 residues. Trimming removed 3 bases at V and 8 bases at J, with 16 bases between. The CDR3 DNA reads TGTGCCACCAGTGATCCCCCCCCCAGGGACCATGAGCAGTTCTTC. This encodes CATSDPPPRDHEQFF.

The J gene is TRBJ2-5, the V gene TRBV6-5, with D unclear. V gave up 0 bases and J gave up 6 bases, with 20 bases separating them. This CDR3 is 17 amino acids long. Germline V gene data show CDR1 as MNHEY and CDR2 as SVGAGI. The CDR3 here is CASSYSRLEWGGKTQYF. CDR3 DNA sequence: TGTGCCAGCAGTTACTCGAGATTGGAGTGGGGTGGAAAGACCCAGTACTTC.

This clonotype occurred a few times. This chain uses TRBV4-3 with TRBJ2-7; the D gene is possibly TRBD1 (5 bases). This CDR3 spans 11 amino acids. The germline gives CDR1 LGHNA, CDR2 YSLEER. V lost 3 bases and J 7 bases, leaving 7 bases between the germline ends. In DNA, the CDR3 is TGCGCCAGCAGCCACCCAGGGGAGCAGTACGTC. Translating it yields CASSHPGEQYV.

This clonotype was detected many times. This sequence joins TRBV20-1 and TRBJ2-4, with 9 bases lining up with TRBD2. The CDR3 contains 15 residues. V gave up 3 bases and J gave up 6 bases; unmatched junction bases: 9. CDR1 and CDR2 (germline): DFQATT, SNEGSKA (reference sequence). The CDR3 DNA sequence: TGCAGTGCTAGTCGGGGTAGCGGGGGTACAAACATTCAGTACTTC. Its protein is CSASRGSGGTNIQYF.

The rearrangement joins TRBV2 to TRBJ2-5, with 9 nucleotides matching TRBD1. The V gene's germline CDR1 is SNHLY and CDR2 FYNNEI. The CDR3 spans 13 residues. J gave up 2 bases and V 7 bases, and 2 bases lay outside the gene matches. CDR3 nucleotides: TGTGCCAGCAATGGACAGGGGCAAGAGACCCAGTACTTC. It translates to CASNGQGQETQYF.

The chain carries TRBV24-1 and TRBJ2-3; tentatively, D is TRBD1 (5 bases). CDR3 length: 14 residues. Trimming cost V 4 bases and J 6 bases, with 13 bases left between them. The germline gives CDR1 KGHDR, CDR2 SFDVKD. The CDR3 DNA sequence: TGTGCCACCAGTGACTCCCCGACAGCGGATACGCAGTATTTT. Protein sequence: CATSDSPTADTQYF.

This chain links TRBV10-3 with TRBJ1-4, with a tentative D call TRBD1 (6 bases). CDR1 and CDR2 from the germline V gene are ENHRY and SYGVKD. Trimming removed 5 bases from V and 0 bases from J, with 25 bases in between. There are 20 residues in the CDR3. The CDR3 loop reads CAISLGPTGTPLATNEKLFF. DNA for the CDR3: TGTGCCATCAGTTTGGGACCCACAGGGACTCCTCTGGCAACTAATGAAAAACTGTTTTTT.

This clonotype showed up just a few times. J is TRBJ2-1 and V is TRBV5-1; 11 nucleotides line up with TRBD1. The CDR3 consists of 13 residues. Unmatched junction bases numbered 2, after V lost 4 bases and J lost 8 bases. Per germline, CDR1 SGHRS and CDR2 YFSETQ. CDR3 DNA: TGCGCCAGCAGCAGGGGACAGGGGGATGAGCAGTTCTTC. It codes for CASSRGQGDEQFF. The full variable domain, rest sourced from reference TRBV5-1 and TRBJ2-1, is KAGVTQTPRYLIKTRGQQVTLSCSPISGHRSVSWYQQTPGQGLQFLFEYFSETQRNKGNFPGRFSGRQFSNSRSEMNVSTLELGDSALYLCASSRGQGDEQFFGPGTRLTVL.

The V and J genes are TRBV27 and TRBJ1-3; maybe TRBD1 (5 bases). The CDR3 contains 13 residues. Per germline, CDR1 MNHEY and CDR2 SMNVEV (reference sequence). Trimming removed 6 bases from V and 9 bases from J, with 15 bases in between. The CDR3 loop reads CASRKGQGGTIYF. The CDR3 nucleotides are TGTGCCAGCAGAAAGGGGCAGGGCGGCACCATATATTTT.

The chain is built from TRBV4-1 and TRBJ2-2; 8 bases match TRBD1. Losses at the gene ends were 5 bases for V and 4 bases for J; bases not matched to a gene: 15. Looked up from germline, CDR1 is MGHRA and CDR2 is YSYEKL. CDR3 size: 18 residues. CDR3 residues: CASSSHSRDRLTTGELFF. DNA for the CDR3: TGCGCCAGCAGCTCACATTCCCGGGACAGGCTTACCACCGGGGAGCTGTTTTTT.

The J gene is TRBJ2-7, the V gene TRBV4-2; D uncertain. The CDR3 runs 15 residues. The germline CDR1 and CDR2 sequences are LGHNA and YNFKEQ. V dropped 0 bases and J dropped 5 bases, with 14 bases sitting between them. The CDR3 DNA is TGTGCCAGCAGCCAAGACCCCTCTAAGGCTGACGAGCAGTACTTC. Translated, it gives CASSQDPSKADEQYF.

This clonotype was observed a few times. This sequence joins TRBV5-4 and TRBJ2-5, with D possibly being TRBD2 (6 bases). CDR1 and CDR2 from the germline V gene are SGHNT and YYREEE (reference sequence). The CDR3 loop spans 15 amino acids. V was trimmed by 2 bases and J by 1 base, leaving 12 bases between them. This CDR3 is CASSFNGLPQETQYF. The CDR3 nucleotides read TGTGCCAGCAGCTTTAACGGACTACCCCAAGAGACCCAGTACTTC.

In this sample, this clonotype turned up a few times. This chain connects TRBV29-1 to TRBJ2-3; D assignment may be TRBD1 or TRBD2 (5 bases each). This CDR3 contains 13 residues. From germline, CDR1 is SQVTM and CDR2 ANQGSEA. Trimming took 6 bases from V and 5 from J, leaving 15 bases between them. The CDR3, as DNA: TGCAGCGTCCGTGGGGGTAGGGTAGATACGCAGTATTTT. Its translation is CSVRGGRVDTQYF.

This clonotype was observed a handful of times. For the CDR3, the DNA is TGTGCCAGCAGTTCCACCGGGACAGGGACTTACAATGAGCAGTTCTTC. This sequence encodes CASSSTGTGTYNEQFF. V usage is TRBV6-2 or TRBV6-3 and J usage is TRBJ2-1; 9 positions agree with TRBD1. CDR3 length: 16 amino acids. The V gene end was trimmed by 4 bases and the J gene end by 4 bases; junction bases not matched to a gene: 8. Germline assignment: CDR1 MNHEY and CDR2 SVGEGT.

This clonotype was recorded at least ten times. The rearrangement uses TRBV6-6 and TRBJ2-1; 8 bases line up with TRBD2. In germline, CDR1 is MNHNY, CDR2 SVGAGI (reference sequence). V shed 6 bases, J shed 5 bases, and the junction held 6 bases outside the gene matches. The CDR3 is made up of 14 amino acids. The chain's CDR3 is CASRGRRGDNEQFF. The CDR3 nucleotides read TGTGCCAGCAGGGGACGGCGGGGGGACAATGAGCAGTTCTTC.

The chain recombines TRBV20-1 with TRBJ2-3; TRBD2 agrees at 7 bases. The CDR3 extends over 14 amino acids. Germline CDR1 DFQATT, CDR2 SNEGSKA (reference sequence). With 3 bases clipped from V and 1 base from J, the junction kept 4 bases outside the gene matches. CDR3 sequence reads: CSASTGGRTDTQYF. DNA for the CDR3: TGCAGTGCTAGTACGGGGGGACGCACAGATACGCAGTATTTT.